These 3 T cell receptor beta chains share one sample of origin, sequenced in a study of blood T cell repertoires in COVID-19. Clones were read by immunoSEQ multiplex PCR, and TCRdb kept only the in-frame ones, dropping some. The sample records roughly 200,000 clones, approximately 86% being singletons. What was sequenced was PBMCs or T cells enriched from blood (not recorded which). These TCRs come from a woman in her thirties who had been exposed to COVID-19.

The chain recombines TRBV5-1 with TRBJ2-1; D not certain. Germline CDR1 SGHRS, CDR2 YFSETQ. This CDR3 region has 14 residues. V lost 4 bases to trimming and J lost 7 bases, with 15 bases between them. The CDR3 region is CASSPPHPFNEQFF. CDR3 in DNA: TGCGCCAGCAGCCCCCCACACCCCTTTAATGAGCAGTTCTTC.

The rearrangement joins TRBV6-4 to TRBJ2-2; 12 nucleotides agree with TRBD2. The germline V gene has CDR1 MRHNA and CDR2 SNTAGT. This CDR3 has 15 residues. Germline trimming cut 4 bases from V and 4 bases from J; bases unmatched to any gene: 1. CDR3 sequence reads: CASSATSGGTGELFF. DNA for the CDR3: TGTGCCAGCAGTGCGACTAGCGGGGGCACCGGGGAGCTGTTTTTT.

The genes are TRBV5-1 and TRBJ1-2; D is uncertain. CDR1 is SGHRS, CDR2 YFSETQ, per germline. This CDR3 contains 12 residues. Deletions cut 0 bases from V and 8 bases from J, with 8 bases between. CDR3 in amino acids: CASSLGQKGYTF. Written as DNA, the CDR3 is TGCGCCAGCAGCTTGGGGCAAAAAGGCTACACCTTC.